The 30 T cell receptor beta chains listed next were all sequenced from one sample in a study of T cells after yellow fever vaccination. From the 5' RACE reads, TCRdb called clonotypes with MiXCR, one entry per CDR3 protein. The sample holds under 550,000 distinct CDR3 sequences, just over 20% seen once. The sample here was PBMCs, taken approximately 22 days after the first yellow fever vaccination. The receptors were sampled from a man aged 18 to 29 who received the YFV17D yellow fever vaccine.

The chain has TRBV19 and TRBJ1-1; D might be TRBD1 (6 bases). In germline, CDR1 is LNHDA, CDR2 SQIVND (reference sequence). This CDR3 is built from 14 residues. Trimming removed 5 bases at V and 2 bases at J, with 12 bases between. Written as DNA, the CDR3 is TGTGCCAGTAGTTCACCGGGACACAACACTGAAGCTTTCTTT. This translates into CASSSPGHNTEAFF. Based on the CDR3 plus reference TRBV19 and TRBJ1-1, the full variable domain is DGGITQSPKYLFRKEGQNVTLSCEQNLNHDAMYWYRQDPGQGLRLIYYSQIVNDFQKGDIAEGYSVSREKKESFPLTVTSAQKNPTAFYLCASSSPGHNTEAFFGQGTRLTVV.

For this clonotype: The junction departs from the called germline gene at one end, perhaps through a read error. The rearrangement joins TRBV7-2 to TRBJ2-4, with a weak D call TRBD2 (5 bases). CDR1 and CDR2 (germline): SGHTA, FQGNSA. The CDR3 is 14 amino acids. For the CDR3, the DNA is TGTGCCAGCAGCTTACGGGGAGCCAAAAACATTCCGTACTTC. It yields the protein CASSLRGAKNIPYF. The entire variable domain, with the rest obtained from reference TRBV7-2 and TRBJ2-4, is as follows: GAGVSQSPSNKVTEKGKDVELRCDPISGHTALYWYRQSLGQGLEFLIYFQGNSAPDKSGLPSDRFSAERTGGSVSTLTIQRTQQEDSAVYLCASSLRGAKNIPYFGAGTRLSVL.

This clonotype was seen a few times. The rearrangement uses TRBV6-1 and TRBJ2-1; 9 nucleotides align to TRBD1. Germline CDR1 reads MNHNS; CDR2 reads SASEGT. This CDR3 contains 15 residues. The trim removed 8 bases at V and 8 bases at J, leaving 13 bases unmatched. The DNA for the CDR3 is TGTGCCAGCGTACCGGGACAGGGCCCCTCAGATGAGCAGTTCTTC. Amino acid sequence: CASVPGQGPSDEQFF.

In its sample, this clonotype was seen many times. The chain has TRBV3-1 and TRBJ2-1, with unresolved D. Germline loops: CDR1 LGHDT, CDR2 YNNKEL (reference sequence). V lost 0 bases to trimming and J lost 0 bases, with 6 bases between them. This CDR3 spans 15 amino acids. CDR3 DNA: TGTGCCAGCAGCCAAGATTGGCGCTCCTACAATGAGCAGTTCTTC. The encoded protein is CASSQDWRSYNEQFF.

In this sample, this clonotype turned up a few times. This chain uses TRBV28 with TRBJ2-1, with TRBD1 identical over 8 bases. The CDR3 totals 16 residues. The V and J ends lost 6 bases and 0 bases, in that order; junction bases with no gene match: 7. Per the germline V gene, CDR1 is MDHEN and CDR2 is SYDVKM. As DNA, the CDR3 is TGTGCCAGCAGCGACAGGGGTCCGAGCTCCTACAATGAGCAGTTCTTC. Its protein product is CASSDRGPSSYNEQFF.

This clonotype was recorded a few times. The chain employs TRBV5-1 and TRBJ2-7; D gene unclear. Germline lookup yields CDR1 SGHRS and CDR2 YFSETQ. V lost 0 bases and J 0 bases, leaving 13 bases between the germline ends. The CDR3 totals 16 residues. The chain's CDR3 is CASSLGIGPGSYEQYF. DNA of the CDR3: TGCGCCAGCAGCTTGGGGATCGGACCTGGCTCCTACGAGCAGTACTTC.

The rearrangement uses TRBV7-2 and TRBJ2-5; D is unresolved. Trimming took off 7 bases at V and 0 bases at J, with 15 bases between the two ends. Germline CDR1 and CDR2: SGHTA and FQGNSA. The CDR3 is made up of 15 amino acids. The CDR3 DNA sequence: TGTGCCAGCACAAGGCACTACCGGTACCAAGAGACCCAGTACTTC. Protein: CASTRHYRYQETQYF.

V and J are TRBV20-1 and TRBJ2-1, with D possibly TRBD1 on 5 matching bases. V dropped 0 bases and J dropped 2 bases, with 11 bases sitting between them. The CDR3 extends over 15 amino acids. Germline V gene lookup returns CDR1 DFQATT and CDR2 SNEGSKA (reference sequence). CDR3 nucleotides: TGCAGTGCTAGAGATGGGGCTGCAACCTACAATGAGCAGTTCTTC. This translates into CSARDGAATYNEQFF.

The V and J genes are TRBV20-1 and TRBJ1-3; D possibly corresponds to TRBD1 (5 bases). Deletions cut 6 bases from V and 2 bases from J, with 14 bases between. The CDR3 has 14 amino acids. CDR1 is DFQATT, CDR2 SNEGSKA, per germline (reference sequence). DNA for the CDR3: TGCAGTGCCGCCGAGGGGCTTACTGGAAACACCATATATTTT. Amino acid sequence: CSAAEGLTGNTIYF.

The chain employs TRBV7-8 and TRBJ2-3; D might be TRBD1 or TRBD2, each matching 6 bases. V was trimmed by 1 base and J by 2 bases, leaving 10 bases between them. The CDR3 runs to 15 residues. Germline CDR1 and CDR2: SGHVS and FQNEAQ. In DNA form, the CDR3 reads TGTGCCAGCAGCTTAGAATGGGGGGCCACAGATACGCAGTATTTT. Translation: CASSLEWGATDTQYF.

This clonotype has only a few counts. V gene TRBV12-3 or TRBV12-4 combines with J gene TRBJ2-7; possible D gene TRBD2, 5 bases. The CDR3 spans 13 residues. V lost 4 bases to trimming and J lost 8 bases, with 15 bases between them. The CDR3 sequence: CASSWGAVVQQYF. For the CDR3, the DNA is TGTGCCAGCAGTTGGGGAGCGGTCGTCCAGCAGTACTTC.

The chain couples TRBV6-2 or TRBV6-3 to TRBJ2-3; D ambiguous. This CDR3 has 16 residues. Germline loops: CDR1 MNHEY, CDR2 SVGEGT. The V and J ends lost 0 bases and 3 bases respectively, with 13 bases between them. CDR3 nucleotides: TGTGCCAGCAGTTACTCGGGTCTAGGTCATACAGATACGCAGTATTTT. Its protein is CASSYSGLGHTDTQYF.

This clonotype showed up just a few times. J is TRBJ1-1 and V is TRBV6-2 or TRBV6-3, with 9 positions matching TRBD1. V was clipped by 4 bases and J by 0 bases; unmatched bases: 9. There are 17 residues in the CDR3. Germline V gives CDR1 MNHEY, CDR2 SVGEGT. CDR3 nucleotide sequence: TGTGCCAGCAGTTCCCCGCCGGGACAGGGAATGAACACTGAAGCTTTCTTT. Protein: CASSSPPGQGMNTEAFF.

This chain connects TRBV4-3 to TRBJ2-3; D gene uncertain. The CDR3 loop spans 16 amino acids. Trimming cost V 3 bases and J 0 bases, with 13 bases left between them. Germline lookup yields CDR1 LGHNA and CDR2 YSLEER. The CDR3: CASSHLKRRSTDTQYF. The DNA for the CDR3 is TGCGCCAGCAGCCACTTGAAGCGCCGCAGCACAGATACGCAGTATTTT.

The V gene is TRBV7-8, the J gene TRBJ2-3; tentative D call: TRBD2 (6 bases). The CDR3 spans 15 residues. Germline V gene lookup returns CDR1 SGHVS and CDR2 FQNEAQ. The ends were cut back, 7 bases at V and 4 bases at J, with 18 bases in the middle. The CDR3 nucleotides read TGTGCCAGCATCCTGGGACCTGGAGGGCCAGATACGCAGTATTTT. Translating gives CASILGPGGPDTQYF.

V and J are TRBV7-3 and TRBJ2-3, with TRBD2 matching over 7 bases. Germline lookup yields CDR1 SGHTA and CDR2 FQGTGA. CDR3 size: 15 residues. The ends lost 3 bases at V and 3 bases at J; junction bases unmatched: 6. The CDR3 coding sequence is TGTGCCAGCAGCTTTGGGGGGGGATTGACAGATACGCAGTATTTT. Protein sequence: CASSFGGGLTDTQYF.

This clonotype was detected many times. The genes are TRBV7-3 and TRBJ2-1, with a weak D call TRBD1 (5 bases). Germline-derived CDR1 and CDR2 are SGHTA and FQGTGA. The CDR3 runs 14 residues. Trimming took off 5 bases at V and 0 bases at J, with 8 bases between the two ends. CDR3 nucleotides: TGTGCCAGCAGCCAGGGCGGCTCCTACAATGAGCAGTTCTTC. Translated: CASSQGGSYNEQFF.

The chain carries TRBV29-1 and TRBJ2-3; 10 nucleotides align to TRBD1. Germline CDR1 and CDR2: SQVTM and ANQGSEA. The J segment lost 3 bases and the V segment lost 7 bases, leaving 7 bases of the junction unmatched. The CDR3 has 14 residues. CDR3 protein: CSAAGDRGTDTQYF. CDR3 nucleotides: TGCAGCGCCGCCGGGGACAGGGGAACAGATACGCAGTATTTT.

This clonotype was picked up a small number of times. V and J are TRBV18 and TRBJ1-6; possibly TRBD1 for D (5 bases). CDR3 length: 13 residues. Germline CDR1 is KGHSH and CDR2 is LQKENI. V lost 0 bases and J lost 14, with 11 bases in between. CDR3 loop: CASSPPGGSALHF. CDR3 coding DNA: TGTGCCAGCTCACCACCGGGGGGGTCGGCCCTCCACTTT.

In its sample, this clonotype was seen a few times. The chain employs TRBV12-3 or TRBV12-4 and TRBJ2-3; perhaps TRBD2 as D (6 bases). The CDR3 runs 13 residues. The V and J ends lost 0 bases and 8 bases respectively, with 9 bases between them. For the CDR3, the DNA is TGTGCCAGCAGTTTAGCCGAGGGAGGTACGCAGTATTTT. Translated: CASSLAEGGTQYF.

The chain couples TRBV3-1 to TRBJ1-1; tentative D call: TRBD1 (6 bases). The CDR3 length is 17 residues. Trimming shortened V by 5 bases and J by 0 bases, and 19 bases separated the two germline ends. Looked up from germline, CDR1 is LGHDT and CDR2 is YNNKEL (reference sequence). Here the CDR3 reads CASSFRQGGFLNTEAFF. DNA for the CDR3: TGTGCCAGCAGCTTTCGACAAGGGGGTTTTCTGAACACTGAAGCTTTCTTT.

This clonotype has a single count. The chain carries TRBV25-1 and TRBJ2-1, with 13 positions matching TRBD2. Trimming took 3 bases from V and 4 from J; bases not matched to a gene: 6. In germline, CDR1 is MGHDK, CDR2 SYGVNS. The length of the CDR3 is 17 residues. The CDR3 loop is CASSDPTSGGSYNEQFF. Here the CDR3 DNA reads TGTGCCAGCAGTGATCCGACTAGCGGGGGGTCGTACAATGAGCAGTTCTTC.

The genes are TRBV28 and TRBJ2-1; D assignment may be TRBD1 or TRBD2 (5 bases each). CDR3 length: 16 residues. In germline, CDR1 is MDHEN, CDR2 SYDVKM. Trimming removed 6 bases at V and 1 base at J, with 16 bases between. The CDR3 loop is CASSTPRGVSYNEQFF. The CDR3, as DNA: TGTGCCAGCAGCACCCCGAGAGGGGTTTCCTACAATGAGCAGTTCTTC. Using reference TRBV28 and TRBJ2-1 for the parts outside the CDR3, the full variable domain is DVKVTQSSRYLVKRTGEKVFLECVQDMDHENMFWYRQDPGLGLRLIYFSYDVKMKEKGDIPEGYSVSREKKERFSLILESASTNQTSMYLCASSTPRGVSYNEQFFGPGTRLTVL.

The CDR3 reads CASSFGLNKETQYF. CDR3 bases: TGTGCCAGCAGTTTTGGCCTAAACAAAGAGACCCAGTACTTC. This chain uses TRBV12-3 or TRBV12-4 with TRBJ2-5; D is uncertain. This CDR3 has 14 residues. Trimming removed 3 bases from V and 3 bases from J, with 11 bases in between.

This clonotype was observed a handful of times. The V gene is TRBV4-1, the J gene TRBJ2-3; D gene unclear. Germline assignment: CDR1 MGHRA and CDR2 YSYEKL. The length of the CDR3 is 16 residues. The germline V and J ends were trimmed by 4 bases and 0 bases, with 14 bases remaining between them. For the CDR3, the DNA is TGCGCCAGCAGCCCCCTTTCCGGGTATAGCACAGATACGCAGTATTTT. It specifies CASSPLSGYSTDTQYF.

This clonotype was found a few times. The V gene is TRBV5-6, the J gene TRBJ2-7; 9 bases map to TRBD1. The CDR3 loop spans 14 amino acids. Trimming removed 4 bases from V and 5 bases from J; junction bases left unmatched: 7. Germline CDR1 is SGHDT and CDR2 is YYEEEE. CDR3 bases: TGTGCCAGCAGCACCTGGGGACAGGGAGACGAGCAGTACTTC. Its translation: CASSTWGQGDEQYF.

This chain connects TRBV5-6 to TRBJ2-7, with D uncertain. The CDR3 runs to 13 residues. Germline CDR1 reads SGHDT; CDR2 reads YYEEEE. V was clipped by 2 bases and J by 3 bases, with 9 bases between them. The CDR3: CASSFFQLYEQYF. The CDR3 DNA sequence: TGTGCCAGCAGCTTCTTTCAGCTCTACGAGCAGTACTTC.

This sequence joins TRBV19 and TRBJ2-4; 7 positions agree with TRBD1. The CDR3 runs to 15 residues. Per the germline V gene, CDR1 is LNHDA and CDR2 is SQIVND (reference sequence). Trimming at V came to 6 bases and at J to 5 bases, leaving 10 bases not matched to a gene. This chain's CDR3 is CASSYRGLGENIQYF. The CDR3 coding sequence is TGTGCCAGTAGCTACAGGGGCCTGGGGGAAAACATTCAGTACTTC.

This clonotype was observed a handful of times. This chain joins TRBV7-2 and TRBJ2-1; D is perhaps TRBD1 (6 bases). Germline V gene data show CDR1 as SGHTA and CDR2 as FQGNSA. The CDR3 contains 14 residues. V was clipped by 5 bases and J by 7 bases, with 15 bases between them. CDR3 region: CASSKGDGANEQFF. In nucleotides, the CDR3 is TGTGCCAGCAGCAAGGGGGACGGCGCAAATGAGCAGTTCTTC.

This clonotype has just a few counts. The V gene is TRBV4-1, the J gene TRBJ1-3; 7 bases are shared with TRBD1. Germline V gives CDR1 MGHRA, CDR2 YSYEKL. V lost 3 bases, J lost 6 bases, and 8 bases stayed unmatched. The CDR3 spans 15 residues. CDR3 nucleotides: TGCGCCAGCAGCCACGGACAGGTTACTTCAAACACCATATATTTT. It encodes CASSHGQVTSNTIYF.